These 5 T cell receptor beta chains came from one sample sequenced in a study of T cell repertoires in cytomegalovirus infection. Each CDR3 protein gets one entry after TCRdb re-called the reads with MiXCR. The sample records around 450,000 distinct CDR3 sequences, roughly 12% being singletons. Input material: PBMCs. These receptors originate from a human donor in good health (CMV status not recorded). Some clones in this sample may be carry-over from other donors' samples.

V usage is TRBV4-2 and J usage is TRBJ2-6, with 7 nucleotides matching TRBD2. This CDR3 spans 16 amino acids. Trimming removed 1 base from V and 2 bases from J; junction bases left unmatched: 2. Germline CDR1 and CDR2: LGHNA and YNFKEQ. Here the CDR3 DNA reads TGTGCCAGCAGCCAAGGGGAGGGAGCTGGGGCCAACGTCCTGACTTTC. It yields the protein CASSQGEGAGANVLTF.

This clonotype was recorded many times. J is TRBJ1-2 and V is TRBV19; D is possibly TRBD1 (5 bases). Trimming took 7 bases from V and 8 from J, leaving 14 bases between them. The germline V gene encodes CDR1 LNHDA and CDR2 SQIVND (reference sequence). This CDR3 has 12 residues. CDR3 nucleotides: TGTGCCAGTAAAGGGACGGCAAAAGGCTACACCTTC. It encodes CASKGTAKGYTF. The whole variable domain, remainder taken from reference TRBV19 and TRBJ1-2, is DGGITQSPKYLFRKEGQNVTLSCEQNLNHDAMYWYRQDPGQGLRLIYYSQIVNDFQKGDIAEGYSVSREKKESFPLTVTSAQKNPTAFYLCASKGTAKGYTFGSGTRLTVV.

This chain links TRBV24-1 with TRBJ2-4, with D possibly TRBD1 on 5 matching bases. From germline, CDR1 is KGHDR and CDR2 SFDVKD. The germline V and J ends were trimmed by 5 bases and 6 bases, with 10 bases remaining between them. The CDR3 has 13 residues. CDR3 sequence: CATSGGRPNIQYF. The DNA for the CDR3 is TGTGCCACCAGTGGGGGCAGGCCAAACATTCAGTACTTC.

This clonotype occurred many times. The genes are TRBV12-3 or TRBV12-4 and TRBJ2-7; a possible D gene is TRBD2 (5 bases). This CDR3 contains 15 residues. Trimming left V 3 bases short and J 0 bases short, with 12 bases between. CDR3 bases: TGTGCCAGCAGTTTGCCCGGGAAAAGCTCCTACGAGCAGTACTTC. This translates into CASSLPGKSSYEQYF.

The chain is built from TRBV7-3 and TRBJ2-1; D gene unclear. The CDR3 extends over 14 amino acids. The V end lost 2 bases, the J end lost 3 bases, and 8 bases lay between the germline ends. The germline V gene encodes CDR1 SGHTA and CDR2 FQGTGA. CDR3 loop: CASSLGSDYNEQFF. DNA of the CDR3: TGTGCCAGCAGCTTAGGGTCGGACTACAATGAGCAGTTCTTC. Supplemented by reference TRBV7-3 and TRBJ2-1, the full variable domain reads GAGVSQTPSNKVTEKGKYVELRCDPISGHTALYWYRQSLGQGPEFLIYFQGTGAADDSGLPNDRFFAVRPEGSVSTLKIQRTERGDSAVYLCASSLGSDYNEQFFGPGTRLTVL.